This T cell receptor beta chain is from a study of beta chain features in type 1 diabetes (dated by TCRdb to the late 2010s). With respect to the entire study: Mean age, gender distribution, total cell number and subset yield did not differ between patients and healthy donors. Naive and central memory subsets were obtained from all 30 or so donors, but regulatory and stem cell-like memory subsets were isolated from only 8 patients and 8 healthy donors. Across all samples, 107,917,701 sorted cells were examined, and cell number per subset correlated strongly with RNA yield. The study compared the TCRB repertoires of sorted circulating CD4+ T cell subsets in recently diagnosed type 1 diabetes patients with those in matched healthy donors.

Comments on this clone: The target of this receptor is not known. Base qualities are missing; no much larger clone stands one base away.

The entire isolated RNA was reverse transcribed using the High Capacity cDNA Reverse Transcription Kit, and thus expressed TCRB transcripts were sequenced. Deep immunoSEQ sequencing was performed on naive, central memory and regulatory T cell samples, with an average of approximately 3.9 million total reads per sample. Sorted cells were lysed in RLT buffer and RNA was extracted with DNase-treated RNeasy Micro or Mini kits, depending on cell number. Each cell subset was processed on its own to prevent cross-contamination, while patient and healthy donor samples were processed together. Using the immunoSEQ multiplex PCR, TCRB sequences were amplified from cDNA into 87-bp fragments spanning the CDR3 region. The amplicons were sequenced using the Illumina HiSeq platform. Regarding the original processing steps: Synthetic template baselines were used to correct PCR bias computationally, reads within Hamming distance 2 were collapsed together, and singletons that could not be merged were discarded. By aligning reads against IMGT, V, D and J genes, CDR3 length, and insertions or deletions at six rearrangement sites were assigned. Within each subset, clonotype counts were normalized to sorted cell number, and only after that were true diversity and Gini coefficients computed with the tcR R package. Repertoire sharing was quantified using the overlap coefficient calculated on TCRB nucleotide sequences. Out-of-frame TCRB sequences from naive cells were analyzed as a proxy for the pre-selection repertoire. TCRdb carries this immuneACCESS record with in-frame sequences only. Its versions omit some clonotypes, under half of them owing to an unresolved V gene in the studies checked, with the rest unexplained. That table is the source of V, J and clone size, and D and trimming were worked out from the DNA. Present in this sample are 300,000 to 350,000 clones, about 18% of which were seen just once. The ten largest clonotypes hold 0.044% of the sample.

Results and caveats for the whole study, not just this receptor: Shorter templates might be favored by PCR, yet because patient and control samples were amplified and corrected together, any such skew would affect both groups equally. Patients with type 1 diabetes made fewer insertions and deleted more nucleotides at VDJ recombination sites, implying thymic rearrangement abnormalities. Because the HLA sub-analyses included only small numbers of individuals, any influence of HLA type on TCRB rearrangement was left unresolved. The naive, central memory and regulatory TCRB repertoires appeared to resemble one another more closely among patients than among healthy donors. Type 1 diabetes patients showed a moderate but significant shortening of TCRB CDR3 length in all four CD4+ subsets. Sequencing cDNA rather than genomic DNA could over-represent highly expressing activated cells, although activation and CD3 levels did not differ between groups.

From the cysteine through the phenylalanine, the CDR3 covers 18 amino acids. Of the read, only the CDR3 DNA is kept; its 54 bases are in frame from base 1. The germline V gene (reference sequence) specifies GTSNPN as CDR1 and SVGIG as CDR2. V is cut by 1 base and J by 0 bases, and the space between the germline ends is 19 bases. Each donor gave one peripheral blood draw, roughly 120 mL on average, collected into heparinised tubes. Naive, central memory, regulatory and stem cell-like memory CD4+ T cells were sorted on a BD FACSAria II using a panel including CD45RO, CCR7, CD25, CD127, CD95 and CD27. Every sorted population had a purity above 98%. PBMCs were separated immediately by Lymphoprep density gradient centrifugation and were stained directly, without being cultured. To minimize batch effects, samples were stained and sorted in pairs, one healthy donor with one patient per experiment.

Sequencing used naive CD4+ T cells from blood. The sample's cell subset or site label is to be understood as: true naive CD4+ T cells. This chain joins TRBV30 to TRBJ1-5, with a tentative D gene TRBD1 over 5 matching bases. The sequence came from a woman aged 18-30 years in good health. The CDR3 protein is CAWSGQRSSTFSNQPQHF. The DNA sequence follows: TGTGCCTGGAGTGGACAGCGCTCCTCCACCTTTAGCAATCAGCCCCAGCATTTT.